The 32 T cell receptor beta chains below come from one sample, sequenced in a study of shared clonotypes between healthy human individuals. TCRdb keeps only in-frame clones here, not all; method: immunoSEQ multiplex PCR. The sample holds 950,000 to 1,100,000 clones, about 77% seen once. Sequencing was performed on memory CD4+ T cells sorted from blood. Subset: CD45RA-negative fraction. These receptors were obtained from a man aged 18 to 29 in good health.

The chain links TRBV5-4 to TRBJ1-2; 8 bases align to TRBD1. CDR3 length: 13 residues. V lost 4 bases, J lost 8 bases, and 7 bases stayed unmatched. Germline-derived CDR1 and CDR2 are SGHNT and YYREEE (reference sequence). CDR3 in DNA: TGTGCCAGCAGCCTGACAGGGGCCGACGGCTACACCTTC. Translated: CASSLTGADGYTF. The full variable domain, completed using reference TRBV5-4 and TRBJ1-2, is ETGVTQSPTHLIKTRGQQVTLRCSSQSGHNTVSWYQQALGQGPQFIFQYYREEENGRGNFPPRFSGLQFPNYSSELNVNALELDDSALYLCASSLTGADGYTFGSGTRLTVV.

This clone was recorded a few times. The chain recombines TRBV7-2 with TRBJ2-2; 8 bases are a match to TRBD2. The V and J ends lost 9 bases and 5 bases, in that order; junction bases with no gene match: 17. The CDR3 is 17 residues long. Germline V gene lookup returns CDR1 SGHTA and CDR2 FQGNSA. The CDR3 region is CASTNGPAGVATGELFF. The DNA for the CDR3 is TGTGCCAGTACCAACGGCCCAGCGGGAGTTGCTACCGGGGAGCTGTTTTTT.

About this clone: An end of the junction differs from the germline gene, which may be a read error. The chain has TRBV11-2 and TRBJ1-6; 9 nucleotides agree with TRBD1. CDR1 is SGHAT, CDR2 FQNNGV, per germline. The CDR3 totals 16 residues. The CDR3 region is CASNLVGTGPNSPLHF. In nucleotides, the CDR3 is TGTGCCAGCAACTTAGTAGGGACAGGGCCTAATTCACCCCTCCACTTT.

The chain has TRBV4-1 and TRBJ2-7, with unresolved D. The length of the CDR3 is 14 residues. V lost 1 base, J lost 2 bases, and 9 bases lay in between. Per the germline V gene, CDR1 is MGHRA and CDR2 is YSYEKL. The CDR3 protein is CASSQASTPYEQYF. CDR3 bases: TGCGCCAGCAGCCAAGCTTCCACTCCCTACGAGCAGTACTTC.

This clone occurred a few times. The chain recombines TRBV5-1 with TRBJ2-2; 9 positions match TRBD1. Germline assignment: CDR1 SGHRS and CDR2 YFSETQ. The J segment lost 4 bases and the V segment lost 2 bases, leaving 9 bases of the junction unmatched. CDR3 length: 17 residues. The CDR3 sequence: CASSFMPGQGSTGELFF. The CDR3 nucleotides read TGCGCCAGCAGCTTCATGCCGGGACAGGGTTCCACCGGGGAGCTGTTTTTT.

This clone was found many times. V gene TRBV2 combines with J gene TRBJ1-5; TRBD1 matches at 9 bases. CDR3 size: 17 residues. Germline CDR1 and CDR2: SNHLY and FYNNEI. The trim removed 1 base at V and 2 bases at J, leaving 6 bases unmatched. The CDR3 loop is CASSEEGTGIGNQPQHF. CDR3 in DNA: TGTGCCAGCAGTGAAGAGGGGACAGGGATCGGCAATCAGCCCCAGCATTTT.

J is TRBJ2-1 and V is TRBV29-1, with TRBD2 identical over 7 bases. The CDR3 consists of 14 residues. V dropped 2 bases and J dropped 6; count of bases not matched to a gene: 7. CDR1 is SQVTM and CDR2 is ANQGSEA in the germline V gene. This chain's CDR3 is CSVETSGISNEQFF. The CDR3, as DNA: TGCAGCGTTGAAACAAGCGGGATTTCCAATGAGCAGTTCTTC.

The chain has TRBV2 and TRBJ2-6; tentatively, D is TRBD1 (6 bases). Between the trimmed V and J ends, which lost 4 bases and 0 bases, there was a span of 13 bases. This CDR3 comprises 17 residues. From germline, CDR1 is SNHLY and CDR2 FYNNEI. The DNA for the CDR3 is TGTGCCAGCAGTGGTCCGGGACAATTCTCTGGGGCCAACGTCCTGACTTTC. It is translated as CASSGPGQFSGANVLTF.

The chain carries TRBV28 and TRBJ1-4; D remains unclear. CDR1 and CDR2 from the germline V gene are MDHEN and SYDVKM. The CDR3 extends over 13 amino acids. Trimming pared 3 bases from V and 7 bases from J, leaving 9 bases between. CDR3 nucleotides: TGTGCCAGCAGTTTCAACCTCGGTGAAAAACTGTTTTTT. Translating it yields CASSFNLGEKLFF.

There are a few counts of this clone. This chain uses TRBV7-2 with TRBJ2-7; D remains ambiguous. Trimming removed 1 base from V and 2 bases from J, with 9 bases in between. Germline V gene lookup returns CDR1 SGHTA and CDR2 FQGNSA. There are 14 residues in the CDR3. CDR3 region: CASSLDEPTYEQYF. CDR3 DNA: TGTGCCAGCAGCTTAGACGAACCTACCTACGAGCAGTACTTC.

V usage is TRBV18 and J usage is TRBJ2-5, with TRBD2 identical over 7 bases. The CDR3 is 15 residues long. After removal of 2 bases from V and 4 bases from J, the junction contained 7 bases not matched to a gene. CDR1 KGHSH and CDR2 LQKENI come from the germline V gene. The CDR3 region is CASSPNSGEGETQYF. The CDR3 bases are TGTGCCAGCTCACCAAACAGCGGGGAAGGAGAGACCCAGTACTTC.

This clone was seen once. The J gene is TRBJ2-5, the V gene TRBV4-1, with 7 bases that match TRBD1. This CDR3 spans 16 amino acids. V lost 4 bases, J lost 1 base, and 9 bases stayed unmatched. CDR1 and CDR2 from the germline V gene are MGHRA and YSYEKL. Here the CDR3 reads CASSLTGQIFQETQYF. The CDR3 DNA sequence: TGCGCCAGCAGCCTAACGGGACAGATCTTCCAAGAGACCCAGTACTTC.

This clone has ten or more counts. The J gene is TRBJ2-3, the V gene TRBV25-1; 8 nucleotides align to TRBD2. The germline gives CDR1 MGHDK, CDR2 SYGVNS. V shed 11 bases, J shed 5 bases, and the junction held 9 bases outside the gene matches. CDR3 size: 13 residues. The CDR3 here is CALQRGFLDTQYF. Here the CDR3 DNA reads TGTGCCCTCCAGCGGGGGTTTTTAGATACGCAGTATTTT.

Of note for this clone: Other nucleotide sequences in the sample specify the same CDR3. V gene TRBV5-1 combines with J gene TRBJ1-6; 7 bases are a match to TRBD1. The CDR3 is 15 residues long. J was trimmed by 7 bases and V by 4 bases; bases with no gene match: 8. The germline V gene has CDR1 SGHRS and CDR2 YFSETQ. CDR3 DNA sequence: TGCGCCAGCAGCGGAACCGGGACAGTGAATTCACCCCTCCACTTT. Its translation is CASSGTGTVNSPLHF.

The CDR3 loop reads CASSVGDRGHIYNEQFF. The CDR3 nucleotides are TGTGCCAGCAGCGTAGGGGACAGGGGGCATATCTACAATGAGCAGTTCTTC. The V call is TRBV9, the J call TRBJ2-1; 12 bases are a match to TRBD1. The CDR3 length is 17 residues. The V and J ends lost 0 bases and 3 bases, in that order; junction bases with no gene match: 4. Germline assignment: CDR1 SGDLS and CDR2 YYNGEE.

V usage is TRBV30 and J usage is TRBJ2-3; 8 bases are a match to TRBD2. Trimming at V came to 1 base and at J to 0 bases, leaving 6 bases not matched to a gene. The CDR3 spans 16 residues. Germline-derived CDR1 and CDR2 are GTSNPN and SVGIG (reference sequence). CDR3 sequence (DNA): TGTGCCTGGAGTGGCAGCGGGAGAGGTAGCACAGATACGCAGTATTTT. Translated, it gives CAWSGSGRGSTDTQYF.

This clone has ten or more counts. The sample has other DNA sequences that encode this CDR3 too. V usage is TRBV18 and J usage is TRBJ1-2; D gene unclear. CDR1 KGHSH and CDR2 LQKENI come from the germline V gene. The CDR3 contains 13 residues. Trimming pared 3 bases from V and 4 bases from J, leaving 9 bases between. The CDR3 sequence is CASSPEGSYGYTF. The CDR3 bases are TGTGCCAGCTCACCGGAGGGTAGCTATGGCTACACCTTC.

The chain links TRBV18 to TRBJ1-3; D is unresolved. From germline, CDR1 is KGHSH and CDR2 LQKENI. The CDR3 loop spans 16 amino acids. Trimming left V 1 base short and J 2 bases short, with 12 bases between. The CDR3 nucleotides are TGTGCCAGCTCACCACGCGGGGAGAGCCCTGGAAACACCATATATTTT. This sequence encodes CASSPRGESPGNTIYF. The whole variable domain, remainder taken from reference TRBV18 and TRBJ1-3, is NAGVMQNPRHLVRRRGQEARLRCSPMKGHSHVYWYRQLPEEGLKFMVYLQKENIIDESGMPKERFSAEFPKEGPSILRIQQVVRGDSAAYFCASSPRGESPGNTIYFGEGSWLTVV.

The chain carries TRBV30 and TRBJ2-5, with a tentative D call TRBD1 (5 bases). V was trimmed by 2 bases and J by 7 bases, leaving 17 bases between them. Per the germline V gene, CDR1 is GTSNPN and CDR2 is SVGIG (reference sequence). The CDR3 loop spans 14 amino acids. As DNA, the CDR3 is TGTGCCTGGAGTAGTGGCAGGGCCGAAGGGACCCAGTACTTC. It codes for CAWSSGRAEGTQYF.

The gene calls are TRBV5-3 and TRBJ1-2, with a tentative D call TRBD1 (6 bases). TRBV5-3 is assigned to the ORF class and has an uncertain function. The V end lost 8 bases, the J end lost 7 bases, and 12 bases lay between the germline ends. The CDR3 sequence is 11 residues long. In nucleotides, the CDR3 is TGTGCCAGGACACAGGGCGGTGGCTACACCTTC. It specifies CARTQGGGYTF.

The rearrangement joins TRBV6-1 to TRBJ1-1, with unresolved D. The CDR3 covers 15 residues. The germline V gene has CDR1 MNHNS and CDR2 SASEGT. Trimming removed 0 bases from V and 8 bases from J, with 16 bases in between. Here the CDR3 reads CASSEASRHPGEAFF. CDR3 sequence (DNA): TGTGCCAGCAGTGAAGCATCGAGGCACCCTGGGGAAGCTTTCTTT.

The table lists this clone with a count of one. V and J are TRBV7-2 and TRBJ2-3; 9 bases are a match to TRBD2. V shed 6 bases, J shed 2 bases, and the junction held 6 bases outside the gene matches. CDR1 and CDR2 from the germline V gene are SGHTA and FQGNSA. This CDR3 has 15 residues. CDR3 bases: TGTGCCAGCAGTGGGAGCGGGAGGACCACAGATACGCAGTATTTT. Translated: CASSGSGRTTDTQYF.

The chain links TRBV28 to TRBJ1-6; 7 bases line up with TRBD1. The CDR3 has 14 amino acids. Trimming removed 6 bases from V and 6 bases from J; junction bases left unmatched: 5. Germline V gives CDR1 MDHEN, CDR2 SYDVKM. CDR3 DNA: TGTGCCAGCAGACCGACAGGGTCTAATTCACCCCTCCACTTT. It is translated as CASRPTGSNSPLHF.

This clone has just a few counts. The CDR3 reads CASSLGGYGNSPLHF. DNA for the CDR3: TGTGCCAGCAGCTTGGGAGGGTACGGGAATTCACCCCTCCACTTT. V is TRBV5-6 and J is TRBJ1-6; no clear D. The germline V gene encodes CDR1 SGHDT and CDR2 YYEEEE. The CDR3 contains 15 residues. Trimming took off 0 bases at V and 7 bases at J, with 11 bases between the two ends.

This chain links TRBV5-4 with TRBJ1-2, with 11 bases fitting TRBD1. Germline trimming cut 4 bases from V and 2 bases from J; bases unmatched to any gene: 7. CDR3 length equals 16 residues. In germline, CDR1 is SGHNT, CDR2 YYREEE (reference sequence). The CDR3 DNA reads TGTGCCAGCAGCCCAGGAGGGGACAGGGGGAACTATGGCTACACCTTC. Encoded protein: CASSPGGDRGNYGYTF.

The V call is TRBV9, the J call TRBJ2-7, with 7 bases lining up with TRBD2. The CDR3 consists of 17 residues. Germline CDR1 is SGDLS and CDR2 is YYNGEE. With V trimmed by 0 bases and J by 0 bases, 9 bases remained unmatched. CDR3 loop: CASSVGLADPGSYEQYF. The CDR3 DNA reads as TGTGCCAGCAGCGTAGGCCTAGCGGACCCGGGCTCCTACGAGCAGTACTTC.

There are a few counts of this clone. At one boundary the junction diverges from the germline segment, which might be a read error. The chain uses TRBV7-7 and TRBJ2-3; no firm D call. The CDR3 is made up of 13 amino acids. The germline V gene has CDR1 SSHAT and CDR2 FNYEAQ (reference sequence). For the CDR3, the DNA is TGTGCTAGCAGCTTAATAACCCACGATACGCAGTATTTT. Protein product: CASSLITHDTQYF.

V is TRBV30 and J is TRBJ2-7, with 7 bases that match TRBD2. Germline CDR1 is GTSNPN and CDR2 is SVGIG (reference sequence). Losses at the gene ends were 3 bases for V and 3 bases for J; bases not matched to a gene: 11. CDR3 length: 15 residues. In DNA form, the CDR3 reads TGTGCCTGGAGCTTCGGAGGAGCTAGCGGCTACGAGCAGTACTTC. Residues: CAWSFGGASGYEQYF.

V gene TRBV6-5 combines with J gene TRBJ1-5; no definite D call. Trimming took off 2 bases at V and 2 bases at J, with 13 bases between the two ends. CDR1 and CDR2 from the germline V gene are MNHEY and SVGAGI. The CDR3 totals 16 residues. CDR3 sequence reads: CASSYRTRRGNQPQHF. The CDR3, as DNA: TGTGCCAGCAGTTACCGAACAAGGAGGGGCAATCAGCCCCAGCATTTT.

This chain links TRBV7-2 with TRBJ2-1; D gene uncertain. This CDR3 contains 15 residues. Trimming took 6 bases from V and 4 from J, leaving 16 bases between them. Germline V lookup: CDR1 SGHTA, CDR2 FQGNSA. As DNA, the CDR3 is TGTGCCAGCAGGTATGGGGATTCAACTTACAATGAGCAGTTCTTC. Amino acid sequence: CASRYGDSTYNEQFF.

V is TRBV6-6 and J is TRBJ2-7; 9 nucleotides align to TRBD2. The CDR3 extends over 15 amino acids. The ends lost 7 bases at V and 2 bases at J; junction bases unmatched: 9. Germline V gene lookup returns CDR1 MNHNY and CDR2 SVGAGI (reference sequence). The CDR3 spells CASKKGLAGTYEQYF. The CDR3 DNA follows: TGTGCCAGCAAAAAAGGGCTAGCGGGGACCTACGAGCAGTACTTC.

This chain joins TRBV6-5 and TRBJ1-1, with D perhaps TRBD1 (5 bases). CDR1 is MNHEY and CDR2 is SVGAGI in the germline V gene. The CDR3 sequence is 15 residues long. The ends were cut back, 5 bases at V and 4 bases at J, with 17 bases in the middle. CDR3 nucleotides: TGTGCCAGCAGTCGACCGGGACCAAAGGGCACTGAAGCTTTCTTT. Translating it yields CASSRPGPKGTEAFF.